A single sample gave rise to the 12 T cell receptor beta chains below, sequenced in a study of blood T cell repertoires in COVID-19. Only in-frame clones appear in the TCRdb table, and some are missing; sequencing was by immunoSEQ multiplex PCR. The sample includes under 150,000 clones, about 85% seen only once; the top ten take about 13%. Sequenced sample: peripheral blood. Receptor source: a human donor in a cohort sampled during active COVID-19.

J is TRBJ2-3 and V is TRBV27; TRBD2 might be the D (5 bases). The CDR3 runs 14 residues. Trimming cost V 6 bases and J 2 bases, with 12 bases left between them. CDR1 and CDR2 (germline): MNHEY, SMNVEV (reference sequence). CDR3 in amino acids: CASRWRRTTDTQYF. CDR3 nucleotide sequence: TGTGCCAGCAGGTGGAGGCGGACCACAGATACGCAGTATTTT.

This clone was counted a few times. The genes are TRBV18 and TRBJ1-5, with D possibly TRBD1 on 5 matching bases. Between the trimmed V and J ends, which lost 4 bases and 0 bases, there was a span of 7 bases. The V gene's germline CDR1 is KGHSH and CDR2 LQKENI. The CDR3 is made up of 14 amino acids. CDR3 amino acids: CASSLDSSNQPQHF. CDR3 sequence (DNA): TGTGCCAGCTCACTCGACAGTAGCAATCAGCCCCAGCATTTT.

The gene calls are TRBV2 and TRBJ1-5; no clear D gene. Germline CDR1 is SNHLY and CDR2 is FYNNEI. V was cut by 1 base and J by 7 bases, with 11 bases left in between. The CDR3 loop spans 14 amino acids. The DNA for the CDR3 is TGTGCCAGCAGTGAAGGGATAGGGAGGCAGCCCCAGCATTTT. It is translated as CASSEGIGRQPQHF.

The chain employs TRBV4-1 and TRBJ1-6, with TRBD1 as a possible D gene (6 bases). The germline V and J ends were trimmed by 0 bases and 0 bases, with 12 bases remaining between them. This CDR3 region has 18 residues. Looked up from germline, CDR1 is MGHRA and CDR2 is YSYEKL. DNA of the CDR3: TGCGCCAGCAGCCAAGAGCCAGGACAGAGCTCCTATAATTCACCCCTCCACTTT. Amino acids: CASSQEPGQSSYNSPLHF.

The rearrangement links TRBV6-2 or TRBV6-3 to TRBJ2-1, with D maybe TRBD2 (6 bases). CDR3 size: 15 residues. Trimming took 3 bases from V and 8 from J, leaving 17 bases between them. CDR1 and CDR2 (germline): MNHEY, SVGEGT. CDR3 in amino acids: CASSYNPPPGDEQFF. Here the CDR3 DNA reads TGTGCCAGCAGTTATAATCCCCCGCCGGGGGATGAGCAGTTCTTC.

V gene TRBV7-2 combines with J gene TRBJ1-5; perhaps TRBD1 as D (5 bases). The CDR3 is 13 residues long. CDR1 and CDR2 from the germline V gene are SGHTA and FQGNSA. Trimming cost V 0 bases and J 9 bases, with 9 bases left between them. CDR3 in DNA: TGTGCCAGCAGCTTAGCTGAGCAGGGGCCCCAGCATTTT. This sequence encodes CASSLAEQGPQHF. Supplemented by reference TRBV7-2 and TRBJ1-5, the full variable domain reads GAGVSQSPSNKVTEKGKDVELRCDPISGHTALYWYRQSLGQGLEFLIYFQGNSAPDKSGLPSDRFSAERTGGSVSTLTIQRTQQEDSAVYLCASSLAEQGPQHFGDGTRLSIL.

J is TRBJ2-5 and V is TRBV6-5; 7 bases match TRBD1. The CDR3 extends over 13 amino acids. V was clipped by 5 bases and J by 1 base; unmatched bases: 1. Per the germline V gene, CDR1 is MNHEY and CDR2 is SVGAGI. The CDR3 DNA reads as TGTGCCAGCAGTAGACAGGGCCAAGAGACCCAGTACTTC. Protein sequence: CASSRQGQETQYF.

This clone was counted only a few times. This chain joins TRBV27 and TRBJ1-6; D unresolved. The V end was cut by 5 bases, the J end by 14 bases, with 13 bases between. The germline gives CDR1 MNHEY, CDR2 SMNVEV (reference sequence). The CDR3 length is 12 residues. Written as DNA, the CDR3 is TGTGCCAGCAGTCCCGGGCGGGCCTCCCTCCACTTT. It codes for CASSPGRASLHF.

V is TRBV14 and J is TRBJ1-2; 7 nucleotides align to TRBD1. Germline CDR1 is SGHDN and CDR2 is FVKESK. V lost 4 bases and J lost 2; bases outside the gene matches: 4. The CDR3 is made up of 14 amino acids. The CDR3 DNA sequence: TGTGCCAGCAGCCCAGCGACAGGGAACTATGGCTACACCTTC. This encodes CASSPATGNYGYTF.

The J gene is TRBJ2-1, the V gene TRBV6-5; TRBD1 aligns across 8 bases. This CDR3 is built from 14 residues. The junction had 2 bases not matched to a gene; V was cut back by 2 bases and J by 5 bases. Germline V CDR1 and CDR2: MNHEY, SVGAGI. The CDR3 spells CASSYRTGNNEQFF. CDR3 nucleotides: TGTGCCAGCAGTTACAGGACAGGGAACAATGAGCAGTTCTTC.

The genes are TRBV19 and TRBJ2-7, with D perhaps matching TRBD1 (6 bases). V lost 7 bases and J lost 5, with 12 bases in between. Looked up from germline, CDR1 is LNHDA and CDR2 is SQIVND (reference sequence). The CDR3 extends over 12 amino acids. The CDR3: CASTNRAHEQYF. Written as DNA, the CDR3 is TGTGCCAGTACCAACAGGGCCCACGAGCAGTACTTC.

The V and J genes are TRBV4-2 and TRBJ1-5; TRBD1 agrees at 7 bases. With 1 base clipped from V and 2 bases from J, the junction kept 8 bases outside the gene matches. The CDR3 totals 17 residues. CDR1 and CDR2 (germline): LGHNA, YNFKEQ. Here the CDR3 DNA reads TGTGCCAGCAGCCAAGGAACCCACGACAGGGGCAATCAGCCCCAGCATTTT. It codes for CASSQGTHDRGNQPQHF.